The clone carrying this TCR beta chain has a count of ten or more. The target antigen is unknown. Germline CDR1 and CDR2: SGHTA and FQGNSA. V lost 4 bases and J 0 bases, leaving 10 bases between the germline ends. The CDR3 runs to 14 residues. The authors amplified TCR beta CDR3 regions from RNA transcripts. RT-PCR was first run with HTBI primers, then multiplex PCR in a second round. TCRdb re-called the multiplex PCR reads with MiXCR, one entry per CDR3 protein. The table lists about 1.1 million distinct CDR3 sequences, about 40% of them singletons. The data stem from a study of Graves' ophthalmopathy and Graves' hyperthyroidism. Study overall: In this cohort's terms, stable hyperthyroidism meant no ophthalmopathy by 18 months of follow-up.

The study's findings and limits: Blood also contained most of the expanded thyroid clonotypes above 0.001 frequency.

Input material: peripheral blood or thyroid tissue (not recorded which). This receptor was obtained from an adult man with Graves' hyperthyroidism. The chain couples TRBV7-2 to TRBJ2-7; D might be TRBD1 (6 bases). The CDR3: CASSSTGNSYEQYF. CDR3 DNA: TGTGCCAGCAGCTCAACAGGGAACTCCTACGAGCAGTACTTC.